One TCR beta chain is described in this entry. Its antigen is still unknown. V was cut by 7 bases and J by 1 base, with 16 bases left in between. The CDR3 has 15 amino acids. The V gene's germline CDR1 is MNHNS and CDR2 SASEGT. The sample originates from a study of OX40 agonist ivuxolimab in advanced cancers. Study in general: The study treated patients with ivuxolimab, an agonistic anti-OX40 (CD134) antibody. Cancers in dose escalation were hepatocellular, melanoma, renal cell and head and neck. Partial responses occurred in Three dose-escalation patients, one with hepatocellular carcinoma and two with cutaneous melanoma. Notes on the study in general: In CD8+ T cells, expanded clones were on average more numerous than in CD4+.

TCRdb's table, derived via immunoSEQ multiplex PCR, lists solely in-frame clones and lacks some. The sample has fewer than 85,000 clones, about nine tenths seen once. Sequenced here: CD4+ or CD8+ T cells sorted from blood, sampled in a trial of the OX40 agonist ivuxolimab. The rearrangement joins TRBV6-1 to TRBJ1-2; no reliable D call. This sequence originates from an adult with an advanced solid tumor such as melanoma, head and neck, liver or kidney cancer. The CDR3 is CASKIYLPDNYGYTF. The CDR3 bases are TGTGCCAGCAAAATATACCTACCGGATAACTATGGCTACACCTTC.